The T cell receptor (beta chain) described here comes from a study of T cells in Graves' hyperthyroidism and ophthalmopathy. Study information: Peripheral blood was secured at the point of initial diagnosis, before any treatment.

Trimming took 2 bases from V and 4 from J, leaving 12 bases between them. Germline values: CDR1 SGDLS, CDR2 YYNGEE. This CDR3 has 15 residues. Diagnoses rested on clinical symptoms, serum thyroxine and TRAb, thyroid ultrasound and orbital computed tomography. 10 ml of fresh peripheral blood supplied the PBMCs. The investigators amplified TCR beta CDR3 regions from RNA transcripts. HTBI primers were employed in a first-round RT-PCR of the TCR CDR3. TCRdb used MiXCR to reprocess the multiplex PCR reads, holding one entry per CDR3 protein. This sample has roughly 840,000 distinct CDR3 sequences; 38% occur once, and the top ten carry about 8.9%. This clonotype has only a few counts.

This sequence was found in a man aged 18 to 29 with Graves' hyperthyroidism. V usage is TRBV9 and J usage is TRBJ1-4, with D possibly being TRBD1 (5 bases). The sequencing sample was made of blood. The DNA for the CDR3 is TGTGCCAGCAGCGTTCGAGGGGATAGTAATGAAAAACTGTTTTTT. Its translation: CASSVRGDSNEKLFF.